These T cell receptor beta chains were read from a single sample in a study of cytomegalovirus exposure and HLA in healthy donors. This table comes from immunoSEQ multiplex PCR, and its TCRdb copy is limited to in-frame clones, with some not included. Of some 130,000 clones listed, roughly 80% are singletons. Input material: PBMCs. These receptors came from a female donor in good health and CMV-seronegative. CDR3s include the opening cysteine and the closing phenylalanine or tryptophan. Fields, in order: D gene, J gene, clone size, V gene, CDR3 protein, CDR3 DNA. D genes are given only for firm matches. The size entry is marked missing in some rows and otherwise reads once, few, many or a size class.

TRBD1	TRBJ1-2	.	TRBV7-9	CASSPRRTGAYGYTF	TGTGCCAGCAGCCCAAGAAGAACAGGGGCCTATGGCTACACCTTC
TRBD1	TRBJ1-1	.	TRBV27	CASSLSWDRLGYGTEAFF	TGTGCCAGCAGTTTATCGTGGGACAGACTGGGATATGGCACTGAAGCTTTCTTT
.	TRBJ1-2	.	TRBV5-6	CASSLVGGFGSGYTF	TGTGCCAGCAGCTTGGTTGGAGGGTTCGGATCTGGCTACACCTTC
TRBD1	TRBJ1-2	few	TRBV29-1	CSVGDRGSLHTF	TGCAGCGTTGGGGACAGGGGGTCGTTGCACACCTTC
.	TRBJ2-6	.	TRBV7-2	CASSPQRDVSSGANVLTF	TGTGCCAGCAGCCCCCAGAGGGATGTTTCCTCTGGGGCCAACGTCCTGACTTTC
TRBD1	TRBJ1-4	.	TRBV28	CASNDQGAVEKLFF	TGTGCCAGCAACGATCAGGGGGCGGTAGAAAAACTGTTTTTT
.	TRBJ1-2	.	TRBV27	CASRANLLSSFYGYTF	TGTGCCAGCAGGGCCAACCTTCTTAGCTCCTTCTATGGCTACACCTTC
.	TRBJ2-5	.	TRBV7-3	CASSLRREETQYF	TGTGCCAGCAGCTTAAGGCGGGAAGAGACCCAGTACTTC
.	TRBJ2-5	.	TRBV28	CASSRQASQETQYF	TGTGCCAGCAGCCGACAGGCCTCCCAAGAGACCCAGTACTTC
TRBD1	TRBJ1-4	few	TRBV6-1	CASSEGPGGEKLFF	TGTGCCAGCAGTGAAGGACCAGGGGGTGAAAAACTGTTTTTT
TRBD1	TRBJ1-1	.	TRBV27	CASRPWDREETEAFF	TGTGCCAGCAGGCCTTGGGACAGGGAGGAGACTGAAGCTTTCTTT
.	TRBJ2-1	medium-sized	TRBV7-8	CASRRRGSNEQFF	TGTGCCAGCAGGCGCAGGGGATCGAACGAGCAGTTCTTC
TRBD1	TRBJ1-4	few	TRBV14	CASSPGTGVNEKLFF	TGTGCCAGCAGCCCCGGGACAGGGGTGAACGAAAAACTGTTTTTT
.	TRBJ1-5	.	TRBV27	CASSLSAQGIQPQHF	TGTGCCAGCAGTTTATCCGCGCAGGGGATTCAGCCCCAGCATTTT
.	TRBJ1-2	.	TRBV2	CASEDSVYTF	TGTGCCAGCGAGGACAGCGTCTACACCTTC
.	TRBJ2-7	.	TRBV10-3	CAISEGQRYEQYF	TGTGCCATCAGTGAGGGACAGCGATACGAGCAGTACTTC
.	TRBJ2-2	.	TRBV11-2	CASSSRQVAGELFF	TGTGCCAGCAGCTCCCGACAGGTTGCCGGGGAGCTGTTTTTT
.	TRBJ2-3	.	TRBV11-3	CASSLGGASTDTQYF	TGTGCCAGCAGCTTGGGGGGGGCAAGCACAGATACGCAGTATTTT
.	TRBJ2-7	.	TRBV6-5	CASSSPRQGLDEQYF	TGTGCCAGCAGTTCCCCGAGACAGGGACTCGACGAGCAGTACTTC
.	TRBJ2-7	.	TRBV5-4	CASSPDGTRSSYEQYF	TGTGCCAGCAGCCCGGATGGGACTCGGAGCTCCTACGAGCAGTACTTC
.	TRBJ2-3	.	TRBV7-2	CASSLAGVSTDTQYF	TGTGCCAGCAGCTTAGCGGGAGTCAGCACAGATACGCAGTATTTT
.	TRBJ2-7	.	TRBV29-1	CSVVGHSYEQYF	TGCAGCGTTGTGGGGCACTCCTACGAGCAGTACTTC
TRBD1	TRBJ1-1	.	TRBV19	CASSMGQGLREAFF	TGTGCCAGTAGTATGGGACAGGGCCTGAGGGAAGCTTTCTTT
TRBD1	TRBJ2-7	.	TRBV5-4	CASSLAQGAFHEQYF	TGTGCCAGCAGCTTGGCACAGGGGGCGTTCCACGAGCAGTACTTC
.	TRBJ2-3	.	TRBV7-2	CATNGRRGTDTQYF	TGTGCCACCAATGGGAGGCGCGGCACAGATACGCAGTATTTT
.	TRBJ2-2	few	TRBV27	CASSLSMSTGELFF	TGTGCCAGCAGTTTATCGATGAGCACCGGGGAGCTGTTTTTT
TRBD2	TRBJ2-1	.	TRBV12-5	CASGLSSSGHNEQFF	TGTGCTAGTGGTTTGTCGTCTAGCGGGCACAATGAGCAGTTCTTC
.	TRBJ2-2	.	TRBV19	CASSIPRQGSNTGELFF	TGTGCCAGTAGTATACCCCGCCAGGGCTCGAACACCGGGGAGCTGTTTTTT
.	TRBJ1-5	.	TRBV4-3	CASSQDRIRGSNQPQHF	TGCGCCAGCAGCCAAGACCGGATCCGGGGTAGCAATCAGCCCCAGCATTTT
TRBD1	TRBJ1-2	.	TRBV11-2	CASSPTGGGGYTF	TGTGCCAGCAGCCCTACAGGGGGTGGCGGCTACACCTTC
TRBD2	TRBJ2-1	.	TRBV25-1	CASLSQRESRNEQFF	TGTGCCAGCCTGAGCCAGCGGGAGTCCCGAAATGAGCAGTTCTTC
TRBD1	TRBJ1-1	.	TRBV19	CASSPRQGRDSFGFF	TGTGCCAGTAGTCCTCGACAGGGAAGGGATTCCTTCGGGTTCTTT
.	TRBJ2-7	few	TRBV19	CASSMYKPPSYEQYF	TGTGCCAGTAGTATGTACAAACCCCCTTCCTACGAGCAGTACTTC
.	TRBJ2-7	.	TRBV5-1	CASSRWSGYEQYF	TGCGCCAGCAGCCGCTGGTCGGGATACGAGCAGTACTTC
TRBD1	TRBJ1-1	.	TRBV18	CASSPPRTGARGTEAFF	TGTGCCAGCTCACCCCCTAGGACAGGGGCCCGGGGCACTGAAGCTTTCTTT
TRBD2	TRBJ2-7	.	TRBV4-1	CASSQGSGASFYEQYF	TGCGCCAGCAGCCAGGGTAGCGGGGCAAGCTTCTACGAGCAGTACTTC
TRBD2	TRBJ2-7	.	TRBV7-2	CASSSGLAGEQYF	TGCGCCAGCAGCTCGGGACTAGCGGGAGAGCAGTACTTC
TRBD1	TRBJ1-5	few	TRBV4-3	CASSQDWGQGGQPQHF	TGCGCCAGCAGCCAAGATTGGGGACAGGGAGGTCAGCCCCAGCATTTT
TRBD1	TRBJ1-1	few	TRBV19	CASSIGVGQGAGTEAFF	TGTGCCAGTAGTATCGGGGTGGGACAGGGGGCCGGCACTGAAGCTTTCTTT
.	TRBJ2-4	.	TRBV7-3	CASSLLGNRNIQYF	TGTGCCAGCAGCTTACTCGGGAACCGGAACATTCAGTACTTC
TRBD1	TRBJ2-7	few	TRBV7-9	CASSRNPGQGIYF	TGTGCCAGCAGTCGTAACCCGGGACAGGGTATATACTTC
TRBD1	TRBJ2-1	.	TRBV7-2	CASSQGQGAKNEQFF	TGTGCCAGCAGCCAGGGACAGGGGGCAAAAAATGAGCAGTTCTTC